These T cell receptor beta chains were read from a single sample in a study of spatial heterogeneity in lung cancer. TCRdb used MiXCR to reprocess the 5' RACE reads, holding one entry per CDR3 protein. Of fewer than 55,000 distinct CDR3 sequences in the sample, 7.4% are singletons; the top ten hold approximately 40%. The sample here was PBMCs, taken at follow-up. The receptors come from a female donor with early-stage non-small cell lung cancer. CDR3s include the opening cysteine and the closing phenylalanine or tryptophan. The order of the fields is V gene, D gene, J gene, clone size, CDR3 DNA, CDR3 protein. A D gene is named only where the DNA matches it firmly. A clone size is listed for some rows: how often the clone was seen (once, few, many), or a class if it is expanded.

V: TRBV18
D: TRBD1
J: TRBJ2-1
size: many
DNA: TGTGCCAGCTCGCCGGACAGGAGCTACCAGTTCTTC
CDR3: CASSPDRSYQFF

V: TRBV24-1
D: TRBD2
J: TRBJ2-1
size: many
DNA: TGTGCCACCAGTGATTGGAGCGGGGGCACTTACAATGAGCAGTTCTTC
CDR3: CATSDWSGGTYNEQFF

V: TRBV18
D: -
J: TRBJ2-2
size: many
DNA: TGTGCCAGCTCACCCAGGGACGACACCACCGGGGAGCTGTTTTTT
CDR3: CASSPRDDTTGELFF

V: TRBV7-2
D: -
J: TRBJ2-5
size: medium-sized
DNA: TGTGCCAGCAGCTTAGAATCTAAAGAGACCCAGTACTTC
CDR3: CASSLESKETQYF

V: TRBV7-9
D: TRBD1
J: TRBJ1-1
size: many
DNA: TGTGCCAGCAGCACCGGGACAGTAGGGGCCGAAGCTTTCTTT
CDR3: CASSTGTVGAEAFF

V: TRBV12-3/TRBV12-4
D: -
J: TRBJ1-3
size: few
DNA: TGTGCCAGCAGTTTAGGGTCGACAAGCAACTCTGGAAACACCATATATTTT
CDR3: CASSLGSTSNSGNTIYF

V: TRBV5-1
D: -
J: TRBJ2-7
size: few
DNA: TGCGCCAGCAGCTTGGACGGCTCCCCATCGGGGGAGCAGTACTTC
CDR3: CASSLDGSPSGEQYF

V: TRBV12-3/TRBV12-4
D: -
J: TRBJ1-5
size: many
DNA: TGTGCCAGCAGCCCCTACGATGGGTTAAATCAGCCCCAGCATTTT
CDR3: CASSPYDGLNQPQHF

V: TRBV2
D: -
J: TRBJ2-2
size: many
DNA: TGTGCCAGCCATGACCGGAACCCCGGGGAGCTGTTTTTT
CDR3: CASHDRNPGELFF

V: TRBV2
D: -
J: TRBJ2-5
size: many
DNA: TGTGCCAGCAGTGGATCCGCACAAGAGACCCAGTACTTC
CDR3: CASSGSAQETQYF

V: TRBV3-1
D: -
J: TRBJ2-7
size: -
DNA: TGTGCCAGCAGCCAAGTGTCCGGGGGCGAGCAGTACTTC
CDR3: CASSQVSGGEQYF

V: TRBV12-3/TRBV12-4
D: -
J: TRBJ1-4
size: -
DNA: TGTGCCAGCACCCCGAGGGGGGATGAAAAACTGTTTTTT
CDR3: CASTPRGDEKLFF

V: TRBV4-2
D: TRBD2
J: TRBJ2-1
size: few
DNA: TGTGCCAGCAGCGTTCTAACGGGGGGGCGCAGGGATGAGCAGTTCTTC
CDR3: CASSVLTGGRRDEQFF

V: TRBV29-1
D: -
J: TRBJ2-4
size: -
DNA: TGCAGCGTCCAAGGGGGAGGAAACATTCAGTACTTC
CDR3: CSVQGGGNIQYF

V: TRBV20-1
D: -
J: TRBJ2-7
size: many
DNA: TGCAGTGCTAGCCGAACAACCACTGCCGAGCAGTACTTC
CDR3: CSASRTTTAEQYF

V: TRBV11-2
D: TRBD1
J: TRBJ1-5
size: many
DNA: TGTGCCAGCAGCTTGTCGGGACAGGGTCCCATCCCCCAGCATTTT
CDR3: CASSLSGQGPIPQHF

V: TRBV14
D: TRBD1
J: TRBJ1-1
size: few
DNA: TGTGCCAGCAGCGAGTTCCCAGGGGGCCGTTACTTGAACACTGAAGCTTTCTTT
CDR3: CASSEFPGGRYLNTEAFF

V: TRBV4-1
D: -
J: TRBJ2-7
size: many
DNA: TGCGCCAGCAGCCAACAAATAATCACCTCCTACGAGCAGTACTTC
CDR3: CASSQQIITSYEQYF

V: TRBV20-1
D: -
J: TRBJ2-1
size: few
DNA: TGCAGTGCTAGTCGGCGAAAAATCTCGGGGGGCCTCTCCTACAATGAGCAGTTCTTC
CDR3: CSASRRKISGGLSYNEQFF

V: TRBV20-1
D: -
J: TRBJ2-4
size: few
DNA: TGCAGTGCTATTCCAGTAGCCAAAAACATTCAGTACTTC
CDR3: CSAIPVAKNIQYF

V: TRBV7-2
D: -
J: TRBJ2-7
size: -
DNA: TGTGCCAGCAGCTTATATATGGGCTACGAGCAGTACTTC
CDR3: CASSLYMGYEQYF

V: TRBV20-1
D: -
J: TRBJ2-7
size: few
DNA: TGCAGTGCTAGAGTAATGGGCCACGAGCAGTACTTC
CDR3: CSARVMGHEQYF

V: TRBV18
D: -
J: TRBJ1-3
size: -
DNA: TGTGCCAGCTCACCACGCTCACAGGGAAACACCATATATTTT
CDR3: CASSPRSQGNTIYF

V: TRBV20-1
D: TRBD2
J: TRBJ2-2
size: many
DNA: TGCAGTGCTGCCCTAGCGGGGGGGCCGAGCACCGGGGAGCTGTTTTTT
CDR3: CSAALAGGPSTGELFF

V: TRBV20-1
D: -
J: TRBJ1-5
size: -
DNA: TGCAGTGCAGCACGGACAGCGCCTCATCAGCCCCAGCATTTT
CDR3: CSAARTAPHQPQHF

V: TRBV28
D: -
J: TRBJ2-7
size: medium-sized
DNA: TGTGCCAGCAGTTCCCCCAAGGGGGCCTACGAGCAGTACTTC
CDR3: CASSSPKGAYEQYF

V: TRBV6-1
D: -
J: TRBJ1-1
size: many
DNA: TGTGCCAGCAGTGAAGGACTTAATCGGGAAGCTTTCTTT
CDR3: CASSEGLNREAFF

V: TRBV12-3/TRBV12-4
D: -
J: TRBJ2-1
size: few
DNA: TGTGCCAGCAGTTTAATGGGAAATGAGCAGTTCTTC
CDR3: CASSLMGNEQFF

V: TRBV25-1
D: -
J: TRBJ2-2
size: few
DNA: TGTGCCAGCAGGGTGGACAGCGGTCTCTCCGGGGAGCTGTTTTTT
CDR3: CASRVDSGLSGELFF

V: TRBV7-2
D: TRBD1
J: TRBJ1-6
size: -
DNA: TGTGCCAGCAGCGAGGGACAGATTAATTCACCCCTCCACTTT
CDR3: CASSEGQINSPLHF

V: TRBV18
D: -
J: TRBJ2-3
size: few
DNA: TGTGCCAGCTCACCAGACGGGGTGGGCACAGATACGCAGTATTTT
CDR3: CASSPDGVGTDTQYF

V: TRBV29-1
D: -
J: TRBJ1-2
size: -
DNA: TGCAGCGTTTCCTCCGGACAGCGATACTATGGCTACACCTTC
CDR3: CSVSSGQRYYGYTF

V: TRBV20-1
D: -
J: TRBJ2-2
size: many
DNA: TGCAGTGCTAGGGTGGTTGCTTCCACCGGGCAGCTGTTTTTT
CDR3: CSARVVASTGQLFF

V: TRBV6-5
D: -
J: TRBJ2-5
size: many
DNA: TGTGCCAGCAGTTACTCAGGGCTAGAGACCCAGTACTTC
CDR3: CASSYSGLETQYF

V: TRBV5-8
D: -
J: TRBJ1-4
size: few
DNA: TGTGCCAGCAGCCCCCGGGGATTGAGCGGAAAACTGTTTTTT
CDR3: CASSPRGLSGKLFF

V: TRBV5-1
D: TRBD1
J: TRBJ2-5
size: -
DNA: TGCGCCAGCCGCGACAGGGGAACCCAAGAGACCCAGTACTTC
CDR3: CASRDRGTQETQYF

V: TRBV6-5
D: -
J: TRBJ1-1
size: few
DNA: TGTGCCAGCAGCCGGGAAGTGAACACTGAAGCTTTCTTT
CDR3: CASSREVNTEAFF

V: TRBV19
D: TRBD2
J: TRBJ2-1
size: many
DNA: TGTGCCAGTAGTTGGTGGCTAGCGGGGGGGCGCTCCTACAATGAGCAGTTCTTC
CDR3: CASSWWLAGGRSYNEQFF

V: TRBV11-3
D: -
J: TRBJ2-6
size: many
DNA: TGTGCCAGCACCCATCCCGGGACTCCCGCCAACGTCCTGACTTTC
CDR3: CASTHPGTPANVLTF

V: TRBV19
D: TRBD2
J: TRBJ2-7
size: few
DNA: TGTGCCAGTAGTATAGGCCGGATGGTAGCGGGGGCCTCCTACGAGCAGTACTTC
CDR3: CASSIGRMVAGASYEQYF

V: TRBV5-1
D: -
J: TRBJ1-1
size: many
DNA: TGCGCCAGCAGCTTGACGGGGAACACTGAAGCTTTCTTT
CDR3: CASSLTGNTEAFF

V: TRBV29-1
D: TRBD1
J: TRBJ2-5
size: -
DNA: TGCAGCGTGGGACAGGCTCAAGAGACCCAGTACTTC
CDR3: CSVGQAQETQYF

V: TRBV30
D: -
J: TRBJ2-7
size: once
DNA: TGTGCCTGGGGACGGCGGCAGTTATCCTACGAGCAGTACTTC
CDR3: CAWGRRQLSYEQYF